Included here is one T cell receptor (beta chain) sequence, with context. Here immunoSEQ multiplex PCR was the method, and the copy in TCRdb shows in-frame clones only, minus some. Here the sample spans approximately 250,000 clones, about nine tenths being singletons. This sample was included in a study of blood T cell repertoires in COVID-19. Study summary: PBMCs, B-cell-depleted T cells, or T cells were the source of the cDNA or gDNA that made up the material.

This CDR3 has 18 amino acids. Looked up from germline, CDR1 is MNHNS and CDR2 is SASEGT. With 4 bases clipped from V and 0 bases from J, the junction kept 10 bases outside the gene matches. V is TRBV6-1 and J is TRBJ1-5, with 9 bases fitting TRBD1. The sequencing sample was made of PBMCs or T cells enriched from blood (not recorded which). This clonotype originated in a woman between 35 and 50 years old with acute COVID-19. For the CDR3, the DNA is TGTGCCAGCAGTGGGGGACAGGGTGGCGTCTATAGCAATCAGCCCCAGCATTTT. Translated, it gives CASSGGQGGVYSNQPQHF.